Below, 31 T cell receptor beta chains from the same sample are listed, as sequenced in a study of blood T cell repertoires in COVID-19. Clones were read by immunoSEQ multiplex PCR, and TCRdb kept only the in-frame ones, dropping some. The table lists approximately 74,000 clones, roughly 86% of them singletons. Sequenced material: peripheral blood. The receptors shown here come from an older woman with acute or convalescent COVID-19.

This clone has a count of ten or more. Other nucleotide sequences from this sample produce the same CDR3. This chain links TRBV4-1 with TRBJ2-2; 9 bases line up with TRBD1. The CDR3 spans 17 residues. Germline assignment: CDR1 MGHRA and CDR2 YSYEKL. The J segment lost 0 bases and the V segment lost 0 bases, leaving 2 bases of the junction unmatched. The CDR3 DNA is TGCGCCAGCAGCCAAGATACAGGGGGCGCGAACACCGGGGAGCTGTTTTTT. It is translated as CASSQDTGGANTGELFF.

Written as DNA, the CDR3 is TGTGCCAGCAGTTTATATCAGACTGAAGCTTTCTTT. Its protein product is CASSLYQTEAFF. The genes are TRBV28 and TRBJ1-1; no clear D. The CDR3 length is 12 residues. CDR1 is MDHEN, CDR2 SYDVKM, per germline. The ends were cut back, 1 base at V and 5 bases at J, with 5 bases in the middle.

The chain is built from TRBV6-1 and TRBJ2-1, with 7 nucleotides matching TRBD1. This CDR3 spans 15 amino acids. The V segment lost 2 bases and the J segment 3 bases; nucleotides outside the gene matches: 4. CDR1 is MNHNS, CDR2 SASEGT, per germline. The CDR3 nucleotides read TGTGCCAGCAGTGAATTTGGGACAGACTACAATGAGCAGTTCTTC. This translates into CASSEFGTDYNEQFF.

The V call is TRBV2, the J call TRBJ1-2, with D unresolved. The CDR3 is 12 residues long. Germline V gene data show CDR1 as SNHLY and CDR2 as FYNNEI. V lost 7 bases and J lost 6, with 12 bases in between. The CDR3 DNA reads TGTGCCAGCACCCCCTTCGGGGATGGCTACACCTTC. The encoded protein is CASTPFGDGYTF.

The chain combines TRBV7-2 with TRBJ2-7, with D perhaps TRBD1 (5 bases). Germline V gene sequence: CDR1 SGHTA, CDR2 FQGNSA. The CDR3 runs to 15 residues. Trimming removed 3 bases from V and 7 bases from J, with 19 bases in between. The CDR3 reads CASSLVNSPAGEQYF. The CDR3 DNA reads as TGTGCCAGCAGCTTGGTCAACAGCCCAGCAGGGGAGCAGTACTTC.

J is TRBJ2-1 and V is TRBV9, with a possible D match to TRBD2 (6 bases). This CDR3 has 17 residues. Trimming stripped 0 bases from V and 0 bases from J, with 13 bases between. Germline CDR1 SGDLS, CDR2 YYNGEE. The CDR3 spells CASSVDGGLSSYNEQFF. CDR3 sequence (DNA): TGTGCCAGCAGCGTAGATGGTGGACTAAGCTCCTACAATGAGCAGTTCTTC.

The genes are TRBV19 and TRBJ2-1, with 8 bases fitting TRBD2. The V segment lost 6 bases and the J segment 5 bases; nucleotides outside the gene matches: 6. The germline CDR1 and CDR2 sequences are LNHDA and SQIVND (reference sequence). The CDR3 spans 14 residues. CDR3 region: CASRGAGDHNEQFF. The CDR3 DNA reads TGTGCCAGTAGGGGAGCGGGAGACCACAATGAGCAGTTCTTC.

In its sample, this clone was seen once. V usage is TRBV6-1 and J usage is TRBJ2-3; D is unresolved. This CDR3 region has 15 residues. Deletions cut 2 bases from V and 2 bases from J, with 11 bases between. Germline V gene data show CDR1 as MNHNS and CDR2 as SASEGT. The CDR3 region is CASSEFRVSTDTQYF. For the CDR3, the DNA is TGTGCCAGCAGTGAATTTCGAGTATCCACAGATACGCAGTATTTT.

The chain couples TRBV6-4 to TRBJ2-3; TRBD2 is a possible D gene (6 bases). This CDR3 spans 13 amino acids. Trimming cost V 4 bases and J 6 bases, with 11 bases left between them. The germline gives CDR1 MRHNA, CDR2 SNTAGT. CDR3: CASSVTSGDTQYF. CDR3 bases: TGTGCCAGCAGTGTGACTAGTGGGGATACGCAGTATTTT.

V gene TRBV2 combines with J gene TRBJ2-7; 13 positions agree with TRBD2. J was trimmed by 4 bases and V by 7 bases; bases with no gene match: 10. Germline CDR1 is SNHLY and CDR2 is FYNNEI. The length of the CDR3 is 16 residues. The CDR3 bases are TGTGCCAGCAAGGCTGGACTAGCGGGGGTTTTTTACGAGCAGTACTTC. Translation gives CASKAGLAGVFYEQYF.

The table lists this clone with a few counts. The V gene is TRBV10-3, the J gene TRBJ1-5; D is possibly TRBD1 (5 bases). CDR1 is ENHRY and CDR2 is SYGVKD in the germline V gene. Trimming took 10 bases from V and 3 from J, leaving 13 bases between them. The CDR3 is 13 residues long. The CDR3 here is CATVGGNNQPQHF. The CDR3 coding sequence is TGTGCCACCGTGGGGGGGAACAATCAGCCCCAGCATTTT.

The rearrangement uses TRBV4-1 and TRBJ2-4; the match to TRBD2 covers 10 bases. This CDR3 region has 20 residues. Germline V gene data show CDR1 as MGHRA and CDR2 as YSYEKL. The junction had 15 bases not matched to a gene; V was cut back by 4 bases and J by 0 bases. CDR3 sequence: CASSPGGTSAYLLAKNIQYF. CDR3 DNA: TGCGCCAGCAGCCCCGGGGGGACTAGCGCCTATTTACTAGCCAAAAACATTCAGTACTTC.

The chain is built from TRBV11-2 and TRBJ1-1, with 7 bases identical to TRBD1. The V gene's germline CDR1 is SGHAT and CDR2 FQNNGV. This CDR3 contains 17 residues. Unmatched junction bases numbered 12, after V lost 5 bases and J lost 0 bases. The CDR3 DNA sequence: TGTGCCAGCAGCCCACCCTCAGGGACAGTCCTGAACACTGAAGCTTTCTTT. Amino acids: CASSPPSGTVLNTEAFF.

This sequence joins TRBV7-2 and TRBJ2-7; TRBD2 aligns across 7 bases. The CDR3 is made up of 14 amino acids. Germline assignment: CDR1 SGHTA and CDR2 FQGNSA. With V trimmed by 7 bases and J by 7 bases, 13 bases remained unmatched. The CDR3 is CASIDQAGVGEQYF. The CDR3 region has the DNA TGTGCCAGCATAGACCAGGCGGGAGTGGGGGAGCAGTACTTC.

There are a few counts of this clone. The chain recombines TRBV4-3 with TRBJ2-3; TRBD2 might be the D (7 bases). Germline values: CDR1 LGHNA, CDR2 YSLEER. CDR3 size: 19 residues. The germline V and J ends were trimmed by 0 bases and 3 bases, with 22 bases remaining between them. The chain's CDR3 is CASSQDPQRVGGPTDTQYF. As DNA, the CDR3 is TGCGCCAGCAGCCAAGATCCCCAGAGGGTGGGGGGGCCGACAGATACGCAGTATTTT.

The chain couples TRBV5-4 to TRBJ2-7, with 8 bases identical to TRBD1. Trimming at V came to 0 bases and at J to 5 bases, leaving 4 bases not matched to a gene. Germline CDR1 and CDR2: SGHNT and YYREEE (reference sequence). This CDR3 has 14 residues. The CDR3 DNA is TGTGCCAGCAGCTTGGAGACAGGGGACCACGAGCAGTACTTC. This encodes CASSLETGDHEQYF.

The chain recombines TRBV7-7 with TRBJ2-5; 8 nucleotides align to TRBD2. The V segment lost 2 bases and the J segment 2 bases; nucleotides outside the gene matches: 7. The CDR3 totals 16 residues. Looked up from germline, CDR1 is SSHAT and CDR2 is FNYEAQ (reference sequence). The CDR3 loop is CASSLWAGGLQETQYF. The CDR3 DNA follows: TGTGCCAGCAGCTTATGGGCGGGGGGCCTACAAGAGACCCAGTACTTC.

The chain combines TRBV5-5 with TRBJ1-5; 7 bases line up with TRBD1. This CDR3 contains 16 residues. Germline CDR1 and CDR2: SGHKS and YYEKEE (reference sequence). V gave up 4 bases and J gave up 1 base; unmatched junction bases: 8. CDR3 sequence reads: CASSPDRVKSNQPQHF. For the CDR3, the DNA is TGTGCCAGCAGCCCCGACAGGGTGAAGAGCAATCAGCCCCAGCATTTT.

The gene calls are TRBV29-1 and TRBJ2-5; 10 positions match TRBD2. In germline, CDR1 is SQVTM, CDR2 ANQGSEA. The CDR3 spans 13 residues. V dropped 6 bases and J dropped 4; count of bases not matched to a gene: 5. The CDR3 protein is CSVGLALRETQYF. The DNA for the CDR3 is TGCAGCGTGGGACTAGCGTTGAGAGAGACCCAGTACTTC.

This rearrangement joins TRBV6-2 or TRBV6-3 to TRBJ2-7; weak D call: TRBD2 (6 bases). The V end was cut by 6 bases, the J end by 2 bases, with 14 bases between. The V gene's germline CDR1 is MNHEY and CDR2 SVGEGT. This CDR3 region has 14 residues. The CDR3 DNA reads as TGTGCCAGCAGCCGCGGGACGGAGCCCTACGAGCAGTACTTC. Its protein is CASSRGTEPYEQYF.

A note on this clone: This sample also contains other DNA sequences that code for the same CDR3. The chain couples TRBV3-1 (or the pseudogene TRBV3-2) to TRBJ1-1; no clear D gene. Trimming removed 1 base at V and 1 base at J, with 4 bases between. The CDR3 runs 13 residues. Germline V gene lookup returns CDR1 LGHDT and CDR2 YNNKEL (reference sequence). This CDR3 is CASSQAGNTEAFF. The CDR3 DNA is TGTGCCAGCAGCCAAGCAGGGAACACTGAAGCTTTCTTT.

The V and J genes are TRBV2 and TRBJ1-2; TRBD1 might be the D (5 bases). Trimming left V 10 bases short and J 1 base short, with 10 bases between. Germline values: CDR1 SNHLY, CDR2 FYNNEI. The CDR3 consists of 12 residues. CDR3 DNA sequence: TGTGCCATCAGGACAAGTAACTATGGCTACACCTTC. It encodes CAIRTSNYGYTF.

The chain couples TRBV7-2 to TRBJ2-7; the match to TRBD1 covers 10 bases. CDR3 length: 16 residues. Germline-derived CDR1 and CDR2 are SGHTA and FQGNSA. The trim removed 4 bases at V and 7 bases at J, leaving 13 bases unmatched. CDR3 in DNA: TGTGCCAGCAGCTCGGGGTTGGCGGGACAGGGGATGGAGCAGTACTTC. Translating it yields CASSSGLAGQGMEQYF. The entire variable domain, with the rest obtained from reference TRBV7-2 and TRBJ2-7, is as follows: GAGVSQSPSNKVTEKGKDVELRCDPISGHTALYWYRQSLGQGLEFLIYFQGNSAPDKSGLPSDRFSAERTGGSVSTLTIQRTQQEDSAVYLCASSSGLAGQGMEQYFGPGTRLTVT.

The chain carries TRBV5-4 and TRBJ2-5; 7 positions agree with TRBD2. J gave up 3 bases and V 5 bases, and 16 bases lay outside the gene matches. Germline CDR1 and CDR2: SGHNT and YYREEE (reference sequence). This CDR3 comprises 17 residues. Here the CDR3 reads CASSSVGEGRSKETQYF. The CDR3, as DNA: TGTGCCAGCAGTTCTGTCGGGGAGGGCCGTTCTAAAGAGACCCAGTACTTC.

This rearrangement joins TRBV6-2 or TRBV6-3 to TRBJ1-5, with D perhaps matching TRBD1 (5 bases). The CDR3 is 16 residues long. Germline V gene sequence: CDR1 MNHEY, CDR2 SVGEGT. V was pared by 0 bases and J by 2 bases, with 11 bases between. The CDR3 DNA is TGTGCCAGCAGTTACTCGGGCAGGGCTCGCAATCAGCCCCAGCATTTT. Translating it yields CASSYSGRARNQPQHF.

The V call is TRBV19, the J call TRBJ1-2, with 11 bases identical to TRBD1. CDR1 LNHDA and CDR2 SQIVND come from the germline V gene (reference sequence). This CDR3 comprises 16 residues. Trimming at V came to 2 bases and at J to 3 bases, leaving 5 bases not matched to a gene. Here the CDR3 DNA reads TGTGCCAGTAGTATATATGGGACAGGGGGTCACTATGGCTACACCTTC. This gives the protein CASSIYGTGGHYGYTF.

The chain has TRBV28 and TRBJ2-1; D is unresolved. Germline V lookup: CDR1 MDHEN, CDR2 SYDVKM. V was pared by 4 bases and J by 7 bases, with 8 bases between. The CDR3 has 12 amino acids. DNA of the CDR3: TGTGCCAGCAGTTACCCCGAGAATGAGCAGTTCTTC. It translates to CASSYPENEQFF.

The CDR3 coding sequence is TGTGCCAGCAGCTTAGAACAGGGGTTCACCGGGGAGCTGTTTTTT. It is translated as CASSLEQGFTGELFF. This chain uses TRBV7-6 with TRBJ2-2; 7 positions agree with TRBD1. J gave up 4 bases and V 1 base, and 3 bases lay outside the gene matches. The CDR3 is 15 residues long. Germline loops: CDR1 SGHVS, CDR2 FNYEAQ.

The V call is TRBV29-1, the J call TRBJ2-7; D is perhaps TRBD1 (6 bases). V lost 7 bases and J 0 bases, leaving 10 bases between the germline ends. Germline CDR1 reads SQVTM; CDR2 reads ANQGSEA. The CDR3 runs 12 residues. The CDR3 reads CSAEGDSYEQYF. In nucleotides, the CDR3 is TGCAGCGCCGAGGGGGACTCCTACGAGCAGTACTTC.

The rearrangement uses TRBV5-6 and TRBJ2-7; 11 bases are a match to TRBD2. The CDR3 loop spans 15 amino acids. Trimming cost V 4 bases and J 2 bases; bases outside gene matches: 5. The germline V gene encodes CDR1 SGHDT and CDR2 YYEEEE. The CDR3 DNA reads TGTGCCAGCAGCCCTCTAGCGGGGGGAACCTACGAGCAGTACTTC. This gives the protein CASSPLAGGTYEQYF.

The gene calls are TRBV19 and TRBJ1-5, with 7 nucleotides matching TRBD1. Germline assignment: CDR1 LNHDA and CDR2 SQIVND (reference sequence). The CDR3 runs to 14 residues. With V trimmed by 3 bases and J by 7 bases, 6 bases remained unmatched. The CDR3 loop reads CASSIEGAGQPQHF. The CDR3 coding sequence is TGTGCCAGTAGTATTGAGGGGGCCGGGCAGCCCCAGCATTTT.